The rows below give T cell receptor beta chains drawn from one sample of a study of T cells in Graves' hyperthyroidism and ophthalmopathy. MiXCR was run by TCRdb on the multiplex PCR reads, yielding one entry per CDR3 protein. Among approximately 690,000 distinct CDR3 sequences listed, approximately 15% were seen once. Source material: blood. These receptors all come from a woman aged 50 to 65 with Graves' ophthalmopathy. Both conserved end residues are trimmed from each CDR3. Fields, in order: V gene, CDR3 length, J gene, CDR3 protein.

V gene: TRBV27
CDR3 length: 16
J gene: TRBJ2-1
CDR3 protein: ASSLRRTGTTSYNEQF

V gene: TRBV6-6
CDR3 length: 13
J gene: TRBJ1-1
CDR3 protein: ASSYDGGMNTEAF

V gene: TRBV19
CDR3 length: 11
J gene: TRBJ1-2
CDR3 protein: ASSNHIHLPDT

V gene: TRBV29-1
CDR3 length: 14
J gene: TRBJ2-6
CDR3 protein: SVFGLEVSGANVLT

V gene: TRBV7-2
CDR3 length: 14
J gene: TRBJ2-7
CDR3 protein: ASSLAPSGSSYEQY

V gene: TRBV11-3
CDR3 length: 18
J gene: TRBJ2-1
CDR3 protein: ASSLDPPARTSGSYNEQF

V gene: TRBV5-1
CDR3 length: 14
J gene: TRBJ2-7
CDR3 protein: ASSLVLRQGANEQY

V gene: TRBV10-3
CDR3 length: 11
J gene: TRBJ2-3
CDR3 protein: AISDHKADTQY

V gene: TRBV6-1
CDR3 length: 12
J gene: TRBJ2-2
CDR3 protein: ASKISLMTGELF

V gene: TRBV18
CDR3 length: 12
J gene: TRBJ2-7
CDR3 protein: ASSRRTGDDEQY

V gene: TRBV7-2
CDR3 length: 14
J gene: TRBJ2-3
CDR3 protein: ASSFGAGGRTDTQY

V gene: TRBV6-1
CDR3 length: 12
J gene: TRBJ1-2
CDR3 protein: ASRTVLANHGYT

V gene: TRBV30
CDR3 length: 12
J gene: TRBJ1-1
CDR3 protein: AWDTVGGDTEAF

V gene: TRBV27
CDR3 length: 12
J gene: TRBJ1-1
CDR3 protein: ASSSVGPNTEAF

V gene: TRBV6-6
CDR3 length: 15
J gene: TRBJ2-7
CDR3 protein: ASSYSILPGTNYERY

V gene: TRBV13
CDR3 length: 14
J gene: TRBJ2-1
CDR3 protein: ASSFEGWGGNNEQF

V gene: TRBV19
CDR3 length: 13
J gene: TRBJ1-1
CDR3 protein: ASSIDDRMNTEAF

V gene: TRBV12-3/TRBV12-4
CDR3 length: 12
J gene: TRBJ2-7
CDR3 protein: ASSPGLPFYEQY

V gene: TRBV18
CDR3 length: 13
J gene: TRBJ2-1
CDR3 protein: ASSPKSGRSDEQF

V gene: TRBV6-1
CDR3 length: 14
J gene: TRBJ2-7
CDR3 protein: ASRAKTSGIPYEQY

V gene: TRBV12-3/TRBV12-4
CDR3 length: 12
J gene: TRBJ1-2
CDR3 protein: ASSETGGFGGYT

V gene: TRBV19
CDR3 length: 10
J gene: TRBJ1-3
CDR3 protein: ASRGIGNTIY

V gene: TRBV24-1
CDR3 length: 12
J gene: TRBJ2-7
CDR3 protein: ATSETGTAYEQY

V gene: TRBV4-3
CDR3 length: 15
J gene: TRBJ2-2
CDR3 protein: ASSQDLAGGWGGELF

V gene: TRBV2
CDR3 length: 13
J gene: TRBJ2-1
CDR3 protein: ASSEWLASINEQF

V gene: TRBV27
CDR3 length: 12
J gene: TRBJ2-7
CDR3 protein: ASSGQGAIYEQY

V gene: TRBV5-1
CDR3 length: 12
J gene: TRBJ2-7
CDR3 protein: ASSATGTGAEQY

V gene: TRBV28
CDR3 length: 10
J gene: TRBJ1-2
CDR3 protein: ASSFFNYGYT

V gene: TRBV20-1
CDR3 length: 10
J gene: TRBJ1-4
CDR3 protein: STLPTNEKLF

V gene: TRBV7-9
CDR3 length: 14
J gene: TRBJ2-7
CDR3 protein: VSSFLTGNTHYEQY

V gene: TRBV11-3
CDR3 length: 17
J gene: TRBJ2-2
CDR3 protein: ASSPGLGTSGGNTGELF

V gene: TRBV7-9
CDR3 length: 12
J gene: TRBJ2-5
CDR3 protein: ASSLTLAQETQY

V gene: TRBV3-1
CDR3 length: 10
J gene: TRBJ2-7
CDR3 protein: ASSQDTHEQY

V gene: TRBV24-1
CDR3 length: 14
J gene: TRBJ2-3
CDR3 protein: ATSGTGGARTDTQY

V gene: TRBV18
CDR3 length: 13
J gene: TRBJ2-1
CDR3 protein: ASSPLLAGVDEQF

V gene: TRBV6-1
CDR3 length: 14
J gene: TRBJ1-5
CDR3 protein: ASSENDGSGNQPQH

V gene: TRBV3-1
CDR3 length: 13
J gene: TRBJ2-7
CDR3 protein: ASSHLGAGDYEQY

V gene: TRBV28
CDR3 length: 17
J gene: TRBJ2-7
CDR3 protein: ASSSYGTAPLTLIYEQY

V gene: TRBV28
CDR3 length: 13
J gene: TRBJ1-6
CDR3 protein: ASSLSGLDREDLN

V gene: TRBV3-1
CDR3 length: 11
J gene: TRBJ1-1
CDR3 protein: ASSRQGGGEAF

V gene: TRBV11-3
CDR3 length: 11
J gene: TRBJ2-7
CDR3 protein: ASRSGSPYEQY

V gene: TRBV29-1
CDR3 length: 14
J gene: TRBJ2-3
CDR3 protein: SVDKGTSGIGDTQY

V gene: TRBV14
CDR3 length: 12
J gene: TRBJ2-7
CDR3 protein: ASSQDYRAYEQY

V gene: TRBV7-3
CDR3 length: 14
J gene: TRBJ2-1
CDR3 protein: ASSLMGGSQGDEQF

V gene: TRBV5-1
CDR3 length: 15
J gene: TRBJ2-7
CDR3 protein: ASSWGLAGGLSYEQY

V gene: TRBV7-8
CDR3 length: 14
J gene: TRBJ2-7
CDR3 protein: ASSHYFVAGSYEQY

V gene: TRBV5-6
CDR3 length: 12
J gene: TRBJ2-7
CDR3 protein: ASSLGYGPYEQY

V gene: TRBV4-2
CDR3 length: 13
J gene: TRBJ1-6
CDR3 protein: AGSQDPDRNSPLH

V gene: TRBV19
CDR3 length: 10
J gene: TRBJ1-6
CDR3 protein: ASRQGASPLH